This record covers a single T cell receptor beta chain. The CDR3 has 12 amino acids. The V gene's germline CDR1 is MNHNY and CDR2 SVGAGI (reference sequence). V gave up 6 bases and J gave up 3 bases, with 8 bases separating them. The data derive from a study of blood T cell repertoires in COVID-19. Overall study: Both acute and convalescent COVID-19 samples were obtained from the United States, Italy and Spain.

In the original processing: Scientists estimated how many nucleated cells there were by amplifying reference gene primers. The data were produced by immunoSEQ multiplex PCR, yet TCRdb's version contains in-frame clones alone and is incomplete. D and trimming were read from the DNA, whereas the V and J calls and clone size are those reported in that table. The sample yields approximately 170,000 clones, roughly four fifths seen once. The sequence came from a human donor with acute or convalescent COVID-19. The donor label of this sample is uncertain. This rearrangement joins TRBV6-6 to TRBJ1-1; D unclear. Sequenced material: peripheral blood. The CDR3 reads CASSPGDTEAFF. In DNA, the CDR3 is TGTGCCAGCAGCCCCGGTGACACTGAAGCTTTCTTT.